Shown below are 32 T cell receptor beta chains from a single sample sequenced in a study of blood T cell repertoires in COVID-19. Here immunoSEQ multiplex PCR was the method, and the copy in TCRdb shows in-frame clones only, minus some. Of more than 250,000 clones in the sample, about nine tenths were seen once. Sequenced: peripheral blood. The receptors originated from a man between 45 and 60 years old with active or convalescent COVID-19.

This clone was counted a single time. The chain has TRBV2 and TRBJ1-4, with unresolved D. The CDR3 contains 15 residues. From germline, CDR1 is SNHLY and CDR2 FYNNEI. The germline V and J ends were trimmed by 5 bases and 5 bases, with 15 bases remaining between them. The DNA of the CDR3 is TGTGCCAGCAGTTCCGAGGGCAGCGCGAATGAAAAACTGTTTTTT. This sequence encodes CASSSEGSANEKLFF.

This clone came up a few times. This chain links TRBV7-2 with TRBJ2-7; weak D call: TRBD2 (5 bases). CDR1 is SGHTA, CDR2 FQGNSA, per germline. V dropped 5 bases and J dropped 3 bases, with 8 bases sitting between them. The CDR3 runs to 12 residues. DNA of the CDR3: TGTGCCAGCAGCACTAGTGGCTACGAGCAGTACTTC. It is translated as CASSTSGYEQYF. The full variable domain, with the rest looked up from reference TRBV7-2 and TRBJ2-7, is GAGVSQSPSNKVTEKGKDVELRCDPISGHTALYWYRQSLGQGLEFLIYFQGNSAPDKSGLPSDRFSAERTGGSVSTLTIQRTQQEDSAVYLCASSTSGYEQYFGPGTRLTVT.

The rearrangement joins TRBV30 to TRBJ1-2, with 7 positions matching TRBD1. The CDR3 has 14 amino acids. Germline V gives CDR1 GTSNPN, CDR2 SVGIG (reference sequence). J was trimmed by 8 bases and V by 3 bases; bases with no gene match: 12. The CDR3 DNA reads as TGTGCCTGGAGACCACGACAGGGTTGGTGGGGCTACACCTTC. Its translation is CAWRPRQGWWGYTF.

The chain carries TRBV11-2 and TRBJ2-7; the D gene is possibly TRBD1 (5 bases). Trimming took 4 bases from V and 4 from J, leaving 11 bases between them. Germline-derived CDR1 and CDR2 are SGHAT and FQNNGV. The CDR3 has 13 residues. CDR3: CASSSEQAYEQYF. The CDR3 coding sequence is TGTGCCAGCAGCTCGGAACAGGCGTACGAGCAGTACTTC.

This clone was detected only once. In DNA, the CDR3 is TGCGCCAGCAGCGAGGGACTAGCCCTTAATGAGCAGTTCTTC. Residues: CASSEGLALNEQFF. The V gene is TRBV5-1, the J gene TRBJ2-1; TRBD2 matches at 9 bases. V lost 4 bases to trimming and J lost 7 bases; unmatched junction nucleotides: 6. The CDR3 loop spans 14 amino acids. Looked up from germline, CDR1 is SGHRS and CDR2 is YFSETQ.

The genes are TRBV28 and TRBJ1-2; D is unresolved. Germline CDR1 is MDHEN and CDR2 is SYDVKM. The V end was cut by 3 bases, the J end by 4 bases, with 18 bases between. The CDR3 runs 16 residues. The CDR3, as DNA: TGTGCCAGCAGTTTGTTATCAAATCGACTCGGCTATGGCTACACCTTC. This gives the protein CASSLLSNRLGYGYTF.

The chain recombines TRBV6-5 with TRBJ2-1; 14 positions agree with TRBD2. V gave up 5 bases and J gave up 7 bases; unmatched junction bases: 4. Germline V CDR1 and CDR2: MNHEY, SVGAGI. The CDR3 is made up of 15 amino acids. The CDR3 is CASSPGLAGGNEQFF. In DNA, the CDR3 is TGTGCCAGCAGTCCAGGACTAGCGGGGGGTAATGAGCAGTTCTTC.

The chain carries TRBV19 and TRBJ1-1; perhaps TRBD1 as D (5 bases). CDR1 LNHDA and CDR2 SQIVND come from the germline V gene (reference sequence). This CDR3 has 13 amino acids. Trimming took off 7 bases at V and 1 base at J, with 10 bases between the two ends. CDR3 loop: CASTIGGNTEAFF. DNA for the CDR3: TGTGCCAGTACTATCGGGGGGAACACTGAAGCTTTCTTT. The whole variable domain, filled in from reference TRBV19 and TRBJ1-1, reads DGGITQSPKYLFRKEGQNVTLSCEQNLNHDAMYWYRQDPGQGLRLIYYSQIVNDFQKGDIAEGYSVSREKKESFPLTVTSAQKNPTAFYLCASTIGGNTEAFFGQGTRLTVV.

The chain uses TRBV25-1 and TRBJ1-6; 7 bases align to TRBD1. Germline trimming cut 2 bases from V and 10 bases from J; bases unmatched to any gene: 8. The germline CDR1 and CDR2 sequences are MGHDK and SYGVNS. This CDR3 comprises 15 residues. DNA of the CDR3: TGTGCCAGCAGTGAACTCGACAGGGCGAAATCACCCCTCCACTTT. The encoded protein is CASSELDRAKSPLHF.

J is TRBJ2-2 and V is TRBV29-1, with 8 bases aligning to TRBD1. The CDR3 runs 13 residues. V was clipped by 6 bases and J by 7 bases; unmatched bases: 7. The V gene's germline CDR1 is SQVTM and CDR2 ANQGSEA. CDR3 coding DNA: TGCAGCGTCGCGACAGGGGCGGGCGGGGAGCTGTTTTTT. Protein: CSVATGAGGELFF.

The chain has TRBV5-1 and TRBJ2-1; 9 bases agree with TRBD1. From germline, CDR1 is SGHRS and CDR2 YFSETQ. This CDR3 spans 15 amino acids. The J segment lost 2 bases and the V segment lost 3 bases, leaving 3 bases of the junction unmatched. The CDR3 spells CASSSGTGTYNEQFF. CDR3 DNA sequence: TGCGCCAGCAGCTCCGGGACAGGGACCTACAATGAGCAGTTCTTC.

The V call is TRBV28, the J call TRBJ2-5; D might be TRBD2 (6 bases). CDR1 MDHEN and CDR2 SYDVKM come from the germline V gene. CDR3 length: 14 amino acids. With 4 bases removed from V and 1 base from J, the gap between germline ends came to 10 bases. The CDR3 DNA reads TGTGCCAGCAGTTCTCTAGCGACCCAAGAGACCCAGTACTTC. Amino acids: CASSSLATQETQYF.

The genes are TRBV5-6 and TRBJ2-7; TRBD1 agrees at 7 bases. Germline values: CDR1 SGHDT, CDR2 YYEEEE. Trimming cost V 3 bases and J 6 bases; bases outside gene matches: 12. The CDR3 has 15 residues. The CDR3 DNA sequence: TGTGCCAGCAGCTCGCTGACAGGGTGGTCGGGCGAGCAGTACTTC. Its protein is CASSSLTGWSGEQYF.

The DNA for the CDR3 is TGTGCCAGCAGCCGCGAATACGAGCAGTACTTC. This sequence encodes CASSREYEQYF. This chain uses TRBV7-2 with TRBJ2-7, with unresolved D. CDR1 SGHTA and CDR2 FQGNSA come from the germline V gene. The CDR3 spans 11 residues. The V end lost 5 bases, the J end lost 4 bases, and 6 bases lay between the germline ends.

This clone was counted a single time. The chain uses TRBV6-5 and TRBJ1-2, with a possible D match to TRBD1 (6 bases). V lost 6 bases and J 5 bases, leaving 16 bases between the germline ends. The CDR3 extends over 14 amino acids. Germline CDR1 is MNHEY and CDR2 is SVGAGI. This chain's CDR3 is CASRAGQNYYGYTF. The CDR3 bases are TGTGCCAGCAGGGCCGGACAGAATTATTATGGCTACACCTTC.

The chain recombines TRBV28 with TRBJ2-5; 9 bases map to TRBD1. The CDR3 is 17 residues long. J gave up 1 base and V 1 base, and 7 bases lay outside the gene matches. The germline V gene has CDR1 MDHEN and CDR2 SYDVKM. In nucleotides, the CDR3 is TGTGCCAGCAGTTTATCGCCAGACAGGGGGGGCCAAGAGACCCAGTACTTC. It specifies CASSLSPDRGGQETQYF.

The rearrangement uses TRBV6-5 and TRBJ1-5; TRBD1 aligns across 7 bases. Germline V gives CDR1 MNHEY, CDR2 SVGAGI. J was trimmed by 4 bases and V by 7 bases; bases with no gene match: 7. The CDR3 is made up of 14 amino acids. The CDR3 loop is CASNSVQGNQPQHF. The CDR3 DNA is TGTGCCAGCAATTCCGTACAGGGGAATCAGCCCCAGCATTTT.

V gene TRBV7-3 combines with J gene TRBJ2-2; tentatively, D is TRBD2 (5 bases). Germline V gives CDR1 SGHTA, CDR2 FQGTGA. Trimming left V 1 base short and J 7 bases short, with 10 bases between. This CDR3 has 14 residues. CDR3: CASSLRGLGGELFF. The CDR3 nucleotides read TGTGCCAGCAGCTTAAGAGGGTTGGGCGGGGAGCTGTTTTTT.

V gene TRBV11-2 combines with J gene TRBJ2-7, with a tentative D call TRBD1 (5 bases). The length of the CDR3 is 15 residues. In germline, CDR1 is SGHAT, CDR2 FQNNGV. Trimming cost V 1 base and J 0 bases, with 10 bases left between them. CDR3 in DNA: TGTGCCAGCAGCTTAGGAGTCAGGGCCTCCTACGAGCAGTACTTC. Protein product: CASSLGVRASYEQYF.

V is TRBV7-9 and J is TRBJ2-7; D not certain. This CDR3 has 11 amino acids. Per the germline V gene, CDR1 is SEHNR and CDR2 is FQNEAQ (reference sequence). Trimming removed 2 bases at V and 6 bases at J, with 5 bases between. The CDR3 loop reads CASSLQAEQYF. The CDR3 DNA sequence: TGTGCCAGCAGCTTACAGGCCGAGCAGTACTTC.

The chain has TRBV6-5 and TRBJ2-7; possible D gene TRBD1, 6 bases. Germline CDR1 reads MNHEY; CDR2 reads SVGAGI. V was pared by 8 bases and J by 1 base, with 15 bases between. The CDR3 is made up of 14 amino acids. CDR3 coding DNA: TGTGCCAGCTGCCAGGGGCAATGGTCCTACGAGCAGTACTTC. It yields the protein CASCQGQWSYEQYF.

The rearrangement joins TRBV19 to TRBJ1-4, with 7 bases fitting TRBD1. Germline-derived CDR1 and CDR2 are LNHDA and SQIVND (reference sequence). V dropped 10 bases and J dropped 7; count of bases not matched to a gene: 18. The CDR3 runs 16 residues. For the CDR3, the DNA is TGTGCCACCCGCGAGGGACAGTTCGGTTGGTCTGAAAAACTGTTTTTT. Its protein product is CATREGQFGWSEKLFF.

CDR3 nucleotides: TGTGCCAGCAGTTCCGGCGGGAGGGGCTACGAGCAGTACTTC. Residues: CASSSGGRGYEQYF. The chain carries TRBV6-2 or TRBV6-3 and TRBJ2-7; 9 bases are shared with TRBD2. The ends lost 4 bases at V and 3 bases at J; junction bases unmatched: 4. CDR3 length: 14 residues. Germline CDR1 MNHEY, CDR2 SVGEGT.

Comments on this clone: Since a much larger clone is just one base distant, this may be a read error. This sample also contains other DNA sequences that code for the same CDR3. In DNA form, the CDR3 reads TGCGCCAGCAGCTTGACAGGGGCCTACGAGCAGTACTTC. Protein sequence: CASSLTGAYEQYF. This chain joins TRBV5-1 and TRBJ2-7; TRBD1 matches at 7 bases. The CDR3 runs to 13 residues. The V segment lost 1 base and the J segment 2 bases; nucleotides outside the gene matches: 0. Germline CDR1 reads SGHRS; CDR2 reads YFSETQ.

This chain connects TRBV7-3 to TRBJ2-3, with 16 bases lining up with TRBD2. The length of the CDR3 is 16 residues. The V segment lost 6 bases and the J segment 4 bases; nucleotides outside the gene matches: 4. Germline V gene sequence: CDR1 SGHTA, CDR2 FQGTGA. The CDR3 nucleotides are TGTGCCAGCAGTCCAGGGACTAGCGGGAGGGCAGATACGCAGTATTTT. Protein sequence: CASSPGTSGRADTQYF. Full variable domain (rest looked up from reference TRBV7-3 and TRBJ2-3): GAGVSQTPSNKVTEKGKYVELRCDPISGHTALYWYRQSLGQGPEFLIYFQGTGAADDSGLPNDRFFAVRPEGSVSTLKIQRTERGDSAVYLCASSPGTSGRADTQYFGPGTRLTVL.

The chain carries TRBV4-1 and TRBJ1-2, with a possible D match to TRBD1 (5 bases). This CDR3 has 14 amino acids. Germline values: CDR1 MGHRA, CDR2 YSYEKL. V was trimmed by 2 bases and J by 3 bases, leaving 10 bases between them. The CDR3 coding sequence is TGCGCCAGCAGCCAAAACAGGTGGGACTATGGCTACACCTTC. It encodes CASSQNRWDYGYTF.

J is TRBJ1-6 and V is TRBV6-5, with 7 positions matching TRBD1. The CDR3 loop spans 15 amino acids. J lost 8 bases, V lost 5 bases, and 9 bases had no gene match. The V gene's germline CDR1 is MNHEY and CDR2 SVGAGI. CDR3 in DNA: TGTGCCAGCAGTAGTACAGGGGTCTCGGATTCACCCCTCCACTTT. It translates to CASSSTGVSDSPLHF.

The rearrangement uses TRBV5-1 and TRBJ2-3, with 7 bases lining up with TRBD2. V lost 0 bases to trimming and J lost 4 bases; unmatched junction nucleotides: 5. This CDR3 comprises 15 residues. Per the germline V gene, CDR1 is SGHRS and CDR2 is YFSETQ. CDR3 in DNA: TGCGCCAGCAGCTTGGGGCGGAGCGGGGCAGATACGCAGTATTTT. Encoded protein: CASSLGRSGADTQYF.

The J gene is TRBJ1-6, the V gene TRBV7-5; the table's D call, TRBD1, has no DNA check behind it. TRBV7-5 is assigned pseudogene status. The CDR3 is 13 residues long. The CDR3 DNA follows: TGTGCCAGAAGCTCGGGACAGACGAGCCCCCTCCACTTT. This gives the protein CARSSGQTSPLHF.

V is TRBV5-1 and J is TRBJ1-1, with 7 nucleotides matching TRBD1. CDR1 SGHRS and CDR2 YFSETQ come from the germline V gene. The CDR3 is made up of 15 amino acids. Germline trimming cut 4 bases from V and 0 bases from J; bases unmatched to any gene: 6. In DNA form, the CDR3 reads TGCGCCAGCAGCCATGACAGGGCCCTGAACACTGAAGCTTTCTTT. It yields the protein CASSHDRALNTEAFF.

V is TRBV7-2 and J is TRBJ1-6; D possibly corresponds to TRBD1 (5 bases). The CDR3 consists of 15 residues. Germline V gene data show CDR1 as SGHTA and CDR2 as FQGNSA. Trimming took off 1 base at V and 9 bases at J, with 13 bases between the two ends. In DNA form, the CDR3 reads TGTGCCAGCAGCTTAGTACTCGGGCAGGGTTCACCCCTCCACTTT. It encodes CASSLVLGQGSPLHF.

This sequence joins TRBV2 and TRBJ1-4; 7 bases are a match to TRBD1. Germline V gene sequence: CDR1 SNHLY, CDR2 FYNNEI. V shed 5 bases, J shed 6 bases, and the junction held 6 bases outside the gene matches. The length of the CDR3 is 14 residues. The CDR3 here is CASSSQGSDEKLFF. CDR3 DNA: TGTGCCAGCAGTTCACAGGGGTCCGATGAAAAACTGTTTTTT. The whole variable domain, filled in from reference TRBV2 and TRBJ1-4, reads EPEVTQTPSHQVTQMGQEVILRCVPISNHLYFYWYRQILGQKVEFLVSFYNNEISEKSEIFDDQFSVERPDGSNFTLKIRSTKLEDSAMYFCASSSQGSDEKLFFGSGTQLSVL.